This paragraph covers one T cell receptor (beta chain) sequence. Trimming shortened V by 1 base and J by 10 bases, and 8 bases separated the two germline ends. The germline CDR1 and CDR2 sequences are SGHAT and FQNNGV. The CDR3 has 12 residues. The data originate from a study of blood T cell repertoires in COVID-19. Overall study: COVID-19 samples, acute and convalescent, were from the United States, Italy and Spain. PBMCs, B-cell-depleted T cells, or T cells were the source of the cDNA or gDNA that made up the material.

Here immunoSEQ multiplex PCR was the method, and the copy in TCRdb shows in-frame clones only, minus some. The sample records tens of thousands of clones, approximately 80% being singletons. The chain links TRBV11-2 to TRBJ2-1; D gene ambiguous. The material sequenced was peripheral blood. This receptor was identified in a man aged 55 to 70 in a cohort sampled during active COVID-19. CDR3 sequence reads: CASSLVGREQFF. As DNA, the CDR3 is TGTGCCAGCAGCTTAGTTGGCAGGGAGCAGTTCTTC.